One sample yielded the 30 T cell receptor beta chains listed below, sequenced in a study of blood T cells in healthy people across ages. Together with a sample-barcoded 5' primer, a J-beta primer mix was included in a second PCR lasting roughly 6 to 12 cycles. TCRdb itself ran the 5' RACE reads through MiXCR, one entry per CDR3 protein. The repertoire holds about 1,800,000 distinct CDR3 sequences, 28% seen once, with about 8% in the top ten. Source material: blood. The receptors were sampled from a woman under 40 in good health.

The gene calls are TRBV27 and TRBJ1-5; no reliable D call. The CDR3 runs 13 residues. Germline loops: CDR1 MNHEY, CDR2 SMNVEV (reference sequence). V lost 5 bases to trimming and J lost 2 bases, with 7 bases between them. The CDR3 is CASSAGRNQPQHF. CDR3 coding DNA: TGTGCCAGCAGTGCGGGCCGCAATCAGCCCCAGCATTTT.

This clonotype was seen a few times. This rearrangement joins TRBV20-1 to TRBJ2-7; possible D gene TRBD1, 7 bases. V was trimmed by 0 bases and J by 4 bases, leaving 10 bases between them. Looked up from germline, CDR1 is DFQATT and CDR2 is SNEGSKA (reference sequence). The CDR3 contains 13 residues. Here the CDR3 reads CSARDRGEYEQYF. In DNA form, the CDR3 reads TGCAGTGCTAGAGACAGGGGGGAGTACGAGCAGTACTTC.

Notes on this clonotype: Germline is not matched at one junction end, which may reflect a read error. The V gene is TRBV3-1, the J gene TRBJ2-2, with D perhaps given as TRBD1 or TRBD2 (5 bases each). Germline V gives CDR1 LGHDT, CDR2 YNNKEL (reference sequence). The CDR3 has 14 amino acids. The CDR3 sequence is CAGSPGTVTGELFF. In nucleotides, the CDR3 is TGTGCCGGCAGTCCCGGGACGGTTACCGGGGAGCTGTTTTTT.

Only a few counts were recorded for this clonotype. The rearrangement links TRBV2 to TRBJ2-5; TRBD2 agrees at 12 bases. CDR3 size: 17 residues. Germline CDR1 reads SNHLY; CDR2 reads FYNNEI. V was clipped by 7 bases and J by 0 bases; unmatched bases: 9. The CDR3 region is CASITGTSGRHQETQYF. In nucleotides, the CDR3 is TGTGCCAGCATCACCGGGACTAGCGGGCGACACCAAGAGACCCAGTACTTC.

Points on this clonotype: This sequence may be a read error, since a much larger clone differs from it by one base. The chain links TRBV27 to TRBJ2-7; D tentatively fits TRBD1 or TRBD2 (5 bases each). V was shortened by 5 bases and J by 2 bases, with 22 bases between the two germline ends. CDR1 is MNHEY, CDR2 SMNVEV, per germline (reference sequence). The CDR3 extends over 17 amino acids. CDR3 loop: CASSPHLPRGQTYEQYF. In DNA, the CDR3 is TGTGCCAGCAGTCCTCATCTACCCCGGGGCCAAACCTACGAGCAGTACTTC.

This clonotype was counted many times. V and J are TRBV7-2 and TRBJ2-7, with unresolved D. From germline, CDR1 is SGHTA and CDR2 FQGNSA. Trimming took 5 bases from V and 0 from J, leaving 8 bases between them. CDR3 size: 13 residues. The CDR3 DNA reads as TGTGCCAGCAGCGATCACAACTCCTACGAGCAGTACTTC. This translates into CASSDHNSYEQYF.

The genes are TRBV20-1 and TRBJ1-1; D call uncertain. CDR3 length equals 14 residues. Germline loops: CDR1 DFQATT, CDR2 SNEGSKA (reference sequence). Between the trimmed V and J ends, which lost 6 bases and 6 bases, there was a span of 20 bases. Here the CDR3 reads CSASGKRGFSEAFF. The CDR3 region has the DNA TGCAGTGCCAGTGGGAAACGGGGTTTTTCTGAAGCTTTCTTT.

In this sample, this clonotype turned up many times. The J gene is TRBJ2-7, the V gene TRBV12-3 or TRBV12-4; D unresolved. The CDR3 is 12 amino acids. Trimming left V 5 bases short and J 3 bases short, with 8 bases between. The CDR3 spells CASSPQNYEQYF. For the CDR3, the DNA is TGTGCCAGCAGTCCACAGAACTACGAGCAGTACTTC.

The chain uses TRBV12-3 or TRBV12-4 and TRBJ1-5, with a weak D call TRBD1 (6 bases). This CDR3 region has 16 residues. Trimming removed 5 bases from V and 1 base from J, with 15 bases in between. CDR3 DNA sequence: TGTGCCAGCAGTCCTAGGGGGGCCTGGAGCAATCAGCCCCAGCATTTT. Protein product: CASSPRGAWSNQPQHF.

Ten or more counts support this clonotype. Germline and junction disagree at one end, which may indicate a read error. V and J are TRBV29-1 and TRBJ2-7, with TRBD1 matching 7 bases. The CDR3 extends over 13 amino acids. Germline V gene data show CDR1 as SQVTM and CDR2 as ANQGSEA. The CDR3 DNA sequence: TGCAGCGTGGAAGACAGGGCCTCCTACGAGCAGTACTTC. It yields the protein CSVEDRASYEQYF.

This clonotype was counted between two and nine times. This rearrangement joins TRBV3-1 to TRBJ2-1, with 15 bases aligning to TRBD2. Germline V CDR1 and CDR2: LGHDT, YNNKEL (reference sequence). The ends lost 5 bases at V and 2 bases at J; junction bases unmatched: 4. The CDR3 consists of 17 residues. CDR3 residues: CASSGTSGGYTYNEQFF. The DNA of the CDR3 is TGTGCCAGCAGCGGGACTAGCGGGGGGTATACCTACAATGAGCAGTTCTTC.

This clonotype has just a few counts. The genes are TRBV9 and TRBJ2-7; TRBD2 is a possible D gene (6 bases). Germline CDR1 is SGDLS and CDR2 is YYNGEE. Trimming pared 0 bases from V and 2 bases from J, leaving 12 bases between. This CDR3 region has 15 residues. The CDR3 nucleotides read TGTGCCAGCAGCGTAGACCCTGGGACTCCCTACGAGCAGTACTTC. It encodes CASSVDPGTPYEQYF. Full variable domain (remainder filled in from reference TRBV9 and TRBJ2-7): DSGVTQTPKHLITATGQRVTLRCSPRSGDLSVYWYQQSLDQGLQFLIQYYNGEERAKGNILERFSAQQFPDLHSELNLSSLELGDSALYFCASSVDPGTPYEQYFGPGTRLTVT.

The chain employs TRBV20-1 and TRBJ2-1; 7 nucleotides agree with TRBD2. This CDR3 region has 17 residues. The ends lost 6 bases at V and 1 base at J; junction bases unmatched: 15. Looked up from germline, CDR1 is DFQATT and CDR2 is SNEGSKA (reference sequence). The CDR3 loop reads CSAPPRGGSTSYNEQFF. The DNA of the CDR3 is TGCAGTGCCCCGCCTCGGGGAGGGAGCACTTCCTACAATGAGCAGTTCTTC.

The V gene is TRBV20-1, the J gene TRBJ2-2, with D hard to call. Deletions cut 2 bases from V and 4 bases from J, with 11 bases between. CDR1 DFQATT and CDR2 SNEGSKA come from the germline V gene (reference sequence). This CDR3 region has 14 residues. The CDR3 DNA follows: TGCAGTGCTAGACTAGGGTCCTTCACCGGGGAGCTGTTTTTT. Translated: CSARLGSFTGELFF.

Worth noting for this clonotype: Possible read error: a much larger clone is one base away. The chain is built from TRBV12-3 or TRBV12-4 and TRBJ2-7; no definite D call. CDR3 length equals 14 residues. The ends were cut back, 3 bases at V and 10 bases at J, with 19 bases in the middle. The CDR3 region has the DNA TGTGCCAGCAGTTTTGGCTTTAGAAGAAACGTTCAGTACTTC. This translates into CASSFGFRRNVQYF.

The chain combines TRBV29-1 with TRBJ1-2; D unclear. The CDR3 covers 10 residues. V was clipped by 3 bases and J by 6 bases, with 5 bases between them. Germline V gene data show CDR1 as SQVTM and CDR2 as ANQGSEA. The chain's CDR3 is CSVDGDGYTF. The DNA of the CDR3 is TGCAGCGTTGATGGGGATGGCTACACCTTC.

The chain employs TRBV3-1 and TRBJ1-1; perhaps TRBD1 as D (5 bases). CDR3 length: 13 residues. Between the trimmed V and J ends, which lost 1 base and 11 bases, there was a span of 14 bases. Germline-derived CDR1 and CDR2 are LGHDT and YNNKEL (reference sequence). The CDR3 here is CASSQGRQGEAFF. The CDR3 bases are TGTGCCAGCAGCCAAGGTAGGCAGGGAGAGGCTTTCTTT.

This clonotype came up a few times. V is TRBV6-1 and J is TRBJ1-2; the D is unclear. V was clipped by 3 bases and J by 4 bases, with 18 bases between them. Germline V gene lookup returns CDR1 MNHNS and CDR2 SASEGT. The CDR3 extends over 16 amino acids. The CDR3 nucleotides read TGTGCCAGCAGTGAGGGCGCCAACACGGGGTTCTATGGCTACACCTTC. The encoded protein is CASSEGANTGFYGYTF.

The J gene is TRBJ2-5, the V gene TRBV6-2 or TRBV6-3, with 11 bases matching TRBD2. The end of the DNA is better explained by TRBJ2-7, so the J call may be wrong. This CDR3 has 18 residues. CDR1 is MNHEY and CDR2 is SVGEGT in the germline V gene. The CDR3 loop is CASSYSGTSGSTPYEQYF. Here the CDR3 DNA reads TGTGCCAGCAGTTACTCCGGGACTAGCGGTTCTACCCCCTACGAGCAGTACTTC.

This clonotype has only a few counts. The chain couples TRBV5-1 to TRBJ2-3; 8 nucleotides line up with TRBD1. V shed 9 bases and J 6 bases; nucleotides not matched to a gene: 6. This CDR3 contains 12 residues. The germline gives CDR1 SGHRS, CDR2 YFSETQ. CDR3 protein: CATGTGPDTQYF. DNA for the CDR3: TGCGCCACCGGGACAGGACCGGATACGCAGTATTTT.

The chain is built from TRBV6-1 and TRBJ1-2; TRBD1 might be the D (6 bases). This CDR3 has 13 residues. The V gene lost 7 bases and the J gene lost 6 bases, with 15 bases spanning the gap. Looked up from germline, CDR1 is MNHNS and CDR2 is SASEGT. The CDR3 nucleotides are TGTGCCAGCAACCTGAGGGGGGACGATGGCTACACCTTC. Amino acids: CASNLRGDDGYTF.

This clonotype was seen repeatedly, ten times or more. This CDR3 reads CASSYGVAPSYEQYF. The CDR3 DNA sequence: TGTGCCAGCAGTTACGGGGTAGCTCCCTCCTACGAGCAGTACTTC. This chain joins TRBV6-6 and TRBJ2-7; no clear D. CDR3 length equals 15 residues. Trimming took off 2 bases at V and 0 bases at J, with 11 bases between the two ends. Germline V CDR1 and CDR2: MNHNY, SVGAGI (reference sequence).

Points on this clonotype: A single base separates this from a much larger clone, so it may be a read error. This chain joins TRBV20-1 and TRBJ2-5; D gene uncertain. CDR1 DFQATT and CDR2 SNEGSKA come from the germline V gene (reference sequence). This CDR3 is 13 amino acids long. The CDR3 is CSDRTPGQETQYF. The CDR3 DNA is TGCAGTGATAGAACGCCAGGTCAAGAGACCCAGTACTTC.

The rearrangement joins TRBV28 to TRBJ1-2; D is possibly TRBD1 (6 bases). The CDR3 covers 11 residues. V was clipped by 10 bases and J by 4 bases, with 10 bases between them. Per germline, CDR1 MDHEN and CDR2 SYDVKM. In DNA form, the CDR3 reads TGTGCCACCGGGGGGGCCTATGGCTACACCTTC. It translates to CATGGAYGYTF.

There are many counts of this clonotype. The genes are TRBV12-3 or TRBV12-4 and TRBJ2-1, with D perhaps TRBD1 (6 bases). The CDR3 is made up of 15 amino acids. V lost 6 bases and J lost 0, with 12 bases in between. The CDR3 sequence: CASRYRAGSYNEQFF. The CDR3, as DNA: TGTGCCAGCAGATACAGGGCCGGCTCCTACAATGAGCAGTTCTTC.

The table lists this clonotype with many counts. This chain links TRBV9 with TRBJ2-5, with D tentatively TRBD2 (6 bases). The germline V and J ends were trimmed by 2 bases and 1 base, with 15 bases remaining between them. This CDR3 region has 16 residues. Germline CDR1 and CDR2: SGDLS and YYNGEE. In DNA, the CDR3 is TGTGCCAGCAGCGTTAGGTGGGGAGGCACCCAAGAGACCCAGTACTTC. Protein product: CASSVRWGGTQETQYF.

The rearrangement joins TRBV9 to TRBJ2-5; 7 positions agree with TRBD2. CDR1 and CDR2 (germline): SGDLS, YYNGEE. The CDR3 sequence is 15 residues long. V lost 1 base, J lost 2 bases, and 5 bases stayed unmatched. The CDR3 reads CASSVPSGSQETQYF. The CDR3 bases are TGTGCCAGCAGCGTACCTAGCGGATCACAAGAGACCCAGTACTTC.

The chain uses TRBV20-1 and TRBJ2-1; a possible D gene is TRBD2 (5 bases). The germline V and J ends were trimmed by 2 bases and 9 bases, with 17 bases remaining between them. This CDR3 region has 14 residues. Germline V gene data show CDR1 as DFQATT and CDR2 as SNEGSKA (reference sequence). CDR3 sequence: CSARIATLTAEQFF. The CDR3 nucleotides read TGCAGTGCTAGAATAGCGACCCTTACAGCTGAGCAGTTCTTC.

The chain recombines TRBV3-1 with TRBJ1-5; 9 bases are shared with TRBD1. The CDR3 covers 16 residues. The junction had 13 bases not matched to a gene; V was cut back by 2 bases and J by 11 bases. CDR1 is LGHDT and CDR2 is YNNKEL in the germline V gene (reference sequence). CDR3 sequence reads: CASSQRGGTGLEAQHF. The CDR3 nucleotides are TGTGCCAGCAGCCAAAGGGGGGGGACAGGGCTTGAAGCCCAGCATTTT. Filled out from reference TRBV3-1 and TRBJ1-5, the complete variable domain reads DTAVSQTPKYLVTQMGNDKSIKCEQNLGHDTMYWYKQDSKKFLKIMFSYNNKELIINETVPNRFSPKSPDKAHLNLHINSLELGDSAVYFCASSQRGGTGLEAQHFGDGTRLSIL.

CDR3 in DNA: TGCAGCGTCGTGCCCGACGACAGGGGAAGCGAGCAGTACTTC. Its protein product is CSVVPDDRGSEQYF. This chain connects TRBV29-1 to TRBJ2-7; 8 nucleotides match TRBD1. The V gene's germline CDR1 is SQVTM and CDR2 ANQGSEA. Unmatched junction bases numbered 13, after V lost 6 bases and J lost 6 bases. This CDR3 is 14 amino acids long.